The 15 T cell receptor beta chains listed next were all sequenced from one sample in a study of tumor and adjacent non-tumor tissue in lung cancer. The template was RNA from unsorted bulk tissue. A modified ARM-PCR protocol with three rounds of nested PCR amplified TCRbeta. TCRdb independently ran MiXCR on the multiplex PCR reads; one entry per CDR3 protein. This table holds approximately 76,000 distinct CDR3 sequences, around 70% found once. Sequenced: lung tumor tissue. The receptors stem from a woman in her sixties or seventies with non-small cell lung cancer.

The table lists this clonotype with a few counts. The chain carries TRBV5-6 and TRBJ2-3; unclear D gene. This CDR3 has 14 amino acids. Trimming pared 4 bases from V and 2 bases from J, leaving 11 bases between. CDR1 is SGHDT, CDR2 YYEEEE, per germline. CDR3 in DNA: TGTGCCAGCAGCGTGAAGCTCGACACAGATACGCAGTATTTT. Its protein product is CASSVKLDTDTQYF.

In this sample, this clonotype turned up once. The V call is TRBV6-5, the J call TRBJ1-2; the D is unclear. The length of the CDR3 is 14 residues. The V end lost 5 bases, the J end lost 8 bases, and 18 bases lay between the germline ends. Germline CDR1 and CDR2: MNHEY and SVGAGI. This CDR3 reads CASSEYRDSYGYTF. Here the CDR3 DNA reads TGTGCCAGCAGTGAGTACAGAGACTCCTACGGCTACACCTTC.

The V gene is TRBV7-9, the J gene TRBJ2-1, with D possibly being TRBD2 (6 bases). CDR1 and CDR2 from the germline V gene are SEHNR and FQNEAQ (reference sequence). The CDR3 totals 13 residues. Here the CDR3 DNA reads TGTTCGACTAGTCACAAAGGGTTGAGTGAGCAGTTCTTC. This sequence encodes CSTSHKGLSEQFF.

This sequence joins TRBV6-1 and TRBJ2-3, with 7 bases that match TRBD2. Germline V CDR1 and CDR2: MNHNS, SASEGT. The length of the CDR3 is 17 residues. The CDR3 here is CVGIRRGSGLGTDTQYF. The CDR3 DNA follows: TGTGTCGGCATCCGACGGGGTAGCGGGCTCGGAACAGATACGCAGTATTTT.

This clonotype was seen only once. The junction does not match germline at one end; this may be a read error. The chain links TRBV29-1 to TRBJ1-1; D may be TRBD1 (5 bases). This CDR3 is 14 amino acids long. In germline, CDR1 is SQVTM, CDR2 ANQGSEA. In DNA form, the CDR3 reads TGCGGCGTCGAAGGAGAAGGGGAGGGCACTGAAGCTTTCTTT. As protein: CGVEGEGEGTEAFF.

As concerns this clonotype: A much bigger clone sits one base away, suggesting this may be a read error. The gene calls are TRBV7-8 and TRBJ1-3; D is unresolved. The CDR3 is 16 amino acids. The germline V gene encodes CDR1 SGHVS and CDR2 FQNEAQ. The CDR3 sequence: CTSSPLFISTGNTIYF. The CDR3 nucleotides are TGTACCAGCAGCCCCCTTTTTATTTCGACTGGAAACACCATATATTTT.

The sample holds many counts of this clonotype. This could be a read error, since a much larger clone is one nucleotide away. The missing conserved phenylalanine or tryptophan at the end of this CDR3 makes a read error likely. The chain carries TRBV5-5 and TRBJ2-3; D is possibly TRBD1 (5 bases). V lost 5 bases and J lost 0, with 13 bases in between. Per germline, CDR1 SGHKS and CDR2 YYEKEE (reference sequence). This CDR3 is built from 15 residues. The CDR3 nucleotides read TGTGCCAGCAGGAAGACAGTTTCTAGCACAGATACGCAGTATCTT. This sequence encodes CASRKTVSSTDTQYL.

This clonotype showed up just a few times. A much larger clone differs from this one at a single base, so this may be a read error. This rearrangement joins TRBV20-1 to TRBJ2-3, with unresolved D. The CDR3 runs 13 residues. Trimming shortened V by 7 bases and J by 8 bases, and 19 bases separated the two germline ends. Germline values: CDR1 DFQATT, CDR2 SNEGSKA (reference sequence). CDR3 protein: CSGTLGGAGTQYF. In nucleotides, the CDR3 is TGCAGTGGGACCCTAGGTGGAGCAGGTACGCAGTATTTT.

To note about this clonotype: One junction end disagrees with the germline gene, perhaps due to a read error. The chain joins TRBV7-2 to TRBJ2-3, with D perhaps given as TRBD1 or TRBD2 (6 bases each). Germline CDR1 is SGHTA and CDR2 is FQGNSA. The CDR3 loop spans 17 amino acids. For the CDR3, the DNA is TGTGCCGGCAGCTTCTCACCCGGCGGGACAAGCACTGATACGCAGTATTTT. Protein product: CAGSFSPGGTSTDTQYF.

Worth noting for this clonotype: A much more abundant neighbour one base away suggests this may be a read error. The chain employs TRBV28 and TRBJ1-2; TRBD1 matches 7 bases. The germline V gene has CDR1 MDHEN and CDR2 SYDVKM. The CDR3 contains 14 residues. CDR3 DNA: TGTACCAGCATGCAACAGGGGAGGGACTATGGCTACACCTTC. Its protein is CTSMQQGRDYGYTF.

Relative to its sample, this clonotype is medium-sized (0.01 to 0.1%). V gene TRBV6-2 or TRBV6-3 combines with J gene TRBJ2-1, with 13 bases matching TRBD2. Germline-derived CDR1 and CDR2 are MNHEY and SVGEGT. The length of the CDR3 is 16 residues. Trimming removed 6 bases from V and 6 bases from J; junction bases left unmatched: 8. CDR3 nucleotides: TGTGCCAGCAGCTACCGACTAGCGGGAGGTGGCAATGAGCAGTTCTTC. Protein: CASSYRLAGGGNEQFF.

As concerns this clonotype: The junction shows a germline mismatch at one end, possibly a read error. The rearrangement uses TRBV29-1 and TRBJ2-3; TRBD2 matches at 14 bases. This CDR3 is 19 amino acids long. Germline V gives CDR1 SQVTM, CDR2 ANQGSEA. CDR3 sequence (DNA): TGCAGCGTCTATTCCGGGACTAGCGGGAGCGATGACGGTTTTAATACGCACTATTTT. It specifies CSVYSGTSGSDDGFNTHYF.

J is TRBJ2-7 and V is TRBV5-1, with 9 nucleotides matching TRBD1. Germline CDR1 SGHRS, CDR2 YFSETQ. This CDR3 comprises 15 residues. The junction had 12 bases not matched to a gene; V was cut back by 8 bases and J by 3 bases. This chain's CDR3 is CASSPRTGEYYEQYV. The CDR3 DNA follows: TGCGCCAGTAGCCCTAGGACAGGGGAGTACTACGAGCAGTACGTC.

For this clonotype: One end of the junction fails to match germline, which may point to a read error. The chain has TRBV4-2 and TRBJ2-1; weak D call: TRBD1 (5 bases). CDR1 LGHNA and CDR2 YNFKEQ come from the germline V gene. The CDR3 is 15 residues long. The CDR3 region has the DNA TGTGCCGGCAGCCAAGATTGGGGCACGTTGAATGAGCAGTTCTTC. This codes for CAGSQDWGTLNEQFF.

With regard to this clonotype: The junction departs from the called germline gene at one end, perhaps through a read error. This chain uses TRBV5-4 with TRBJ1-1, with 8 bases fitting TRBD1. CDR1 and CDR2 (germline): SGHNT, YYREEE (reference sequence). There are 15 residues in the CDR3. Here the CDR3 reads CTSSLTGQGNTEAFF. As DNA, the CDR3 is TGTACCAGCAGCCTTACCGGACAGGGGAACACTGAAGCTTTCTTT. Full variable domain (outside the CDR3, taken from reference TRBV5-4 and TRBJ1-1): ETGVTQSPTHLIKTRGQQVTLRCSSQSGHNTVSWYQQALGQGPQFIFQYYREEENGRGNFPPRFSGLQFPNYSSELNVNALELDDSALYLCTSSLTGQGNTEAFFGQGTRLTVV.